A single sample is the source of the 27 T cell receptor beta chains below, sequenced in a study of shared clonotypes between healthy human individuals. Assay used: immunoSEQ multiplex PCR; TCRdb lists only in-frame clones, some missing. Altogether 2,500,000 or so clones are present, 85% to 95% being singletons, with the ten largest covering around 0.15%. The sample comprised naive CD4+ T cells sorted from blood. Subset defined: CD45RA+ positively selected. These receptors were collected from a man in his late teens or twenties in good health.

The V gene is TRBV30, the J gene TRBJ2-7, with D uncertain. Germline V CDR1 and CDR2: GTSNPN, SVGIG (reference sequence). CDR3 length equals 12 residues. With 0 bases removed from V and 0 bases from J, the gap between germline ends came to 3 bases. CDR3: CAWSVTSYEQYF. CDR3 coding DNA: TGTGCCTGGAGTGTAACCTCCTACGAGCAGTACTTC. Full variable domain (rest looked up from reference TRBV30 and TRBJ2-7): SQTIHQWPATLVQPVGSPLSLECTVEGTSNPNLYWYRQAAGRGLQLLFYSVGIGQISSEVPQNLSASRPQDRQFILSSKKLLLSDSGFYLCAWSVTSYEQYFGPGTRLTVT.

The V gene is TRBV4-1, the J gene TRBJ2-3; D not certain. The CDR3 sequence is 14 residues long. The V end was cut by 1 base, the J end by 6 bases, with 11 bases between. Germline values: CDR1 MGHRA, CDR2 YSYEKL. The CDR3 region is CASSQVSDPDTQYF. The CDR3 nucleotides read TGCGCCAGCAGCCAAGTCTCTGATCCCGATACGCAGTATTTT.

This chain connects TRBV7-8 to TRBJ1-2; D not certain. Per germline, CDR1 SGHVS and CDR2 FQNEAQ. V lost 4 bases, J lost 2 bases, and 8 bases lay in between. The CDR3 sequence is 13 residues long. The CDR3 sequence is CASSSSVNYGYTF. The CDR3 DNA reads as TGTGCCAGCAGCTCGTCAGTAAACTATGGCTACACCTTC.

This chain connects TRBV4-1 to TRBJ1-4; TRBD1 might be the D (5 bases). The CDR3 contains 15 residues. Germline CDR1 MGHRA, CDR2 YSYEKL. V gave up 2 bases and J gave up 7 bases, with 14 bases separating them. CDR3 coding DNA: TGCGCCAGCAGCCAATTAGGGACGAACTTTGAAAAACTGTTTTTT. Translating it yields CASSQLGTNFEKLFF.

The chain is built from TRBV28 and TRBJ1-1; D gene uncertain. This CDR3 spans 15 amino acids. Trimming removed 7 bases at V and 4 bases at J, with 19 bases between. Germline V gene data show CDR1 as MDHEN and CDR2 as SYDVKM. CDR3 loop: CASITRRFWGTEAFF. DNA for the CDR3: TGTGCCAGCATTACCCGGCGGTTTTGGGGCACTGAAGCTTTCTTT.

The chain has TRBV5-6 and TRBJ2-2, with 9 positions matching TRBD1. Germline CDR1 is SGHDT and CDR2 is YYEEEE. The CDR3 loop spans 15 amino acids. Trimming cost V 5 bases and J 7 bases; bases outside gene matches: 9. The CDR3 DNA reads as TGTGCCAGCAGTCCCGGGACAGGGTTGGACGGGGAGCTGTTTTTT. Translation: CASSPGTGLDGELFF.

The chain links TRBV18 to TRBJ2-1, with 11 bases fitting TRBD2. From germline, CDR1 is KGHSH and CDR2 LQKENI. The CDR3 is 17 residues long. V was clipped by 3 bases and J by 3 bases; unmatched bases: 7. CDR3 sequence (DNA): TGTGCCAGCTCACCGAGAGAGACTAGCGGGAACTACAATGAGCAGTTCTTC. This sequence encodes CASSPRETSGNYNEQFF.

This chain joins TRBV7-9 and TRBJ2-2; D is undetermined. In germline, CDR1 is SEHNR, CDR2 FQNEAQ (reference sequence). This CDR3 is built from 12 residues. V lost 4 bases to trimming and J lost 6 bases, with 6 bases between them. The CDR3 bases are TGTGCCAGCAGCTGGAGTTCCGGGGAGCTGTTTTTT. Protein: CASSWSSGELFF.

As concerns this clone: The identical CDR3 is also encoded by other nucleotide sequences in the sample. The CDR3 is CASSPVGPYEQYF. The CDR3 coding sequence is TGCGCCAGCTCACCGGTGGGCCCCTACGAGCAGTACTTC. The J gene is TRBJ2-7, the V gene TRBV5-1; no clear D. The CDR3 is 13 residues long. Germline-derived CDR1 and CDR2 are SGHRS and YFSETQ. V lost 7 bases, J lost 2 bases, and 13 bases lay in between.

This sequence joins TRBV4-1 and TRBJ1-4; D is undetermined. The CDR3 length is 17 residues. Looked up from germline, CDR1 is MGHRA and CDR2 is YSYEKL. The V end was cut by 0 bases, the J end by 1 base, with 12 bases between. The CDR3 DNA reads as TGCGCCAGCAGCCAAGATCGCTACCGATTAACTAATGAAAAACTGTTTTTT. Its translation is CASSQDRYRLTNEKLFF.

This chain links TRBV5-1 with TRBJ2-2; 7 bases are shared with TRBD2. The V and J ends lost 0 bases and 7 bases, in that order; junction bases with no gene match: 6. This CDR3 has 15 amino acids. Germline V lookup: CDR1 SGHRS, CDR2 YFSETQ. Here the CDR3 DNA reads TGCGCCAGCAGCTTGGCGGGAGGAAGTAGCGGGGAGCTGTTTTTT. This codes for CASSLAGGSSGELFF.

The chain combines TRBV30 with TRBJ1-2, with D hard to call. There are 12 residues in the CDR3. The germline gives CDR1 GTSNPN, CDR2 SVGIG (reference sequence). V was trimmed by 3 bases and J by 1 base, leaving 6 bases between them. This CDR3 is CAWSYSNYGYTF. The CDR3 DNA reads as TGTGCCTGGAGCTACAGTAACTATGGCTACACCTTC.

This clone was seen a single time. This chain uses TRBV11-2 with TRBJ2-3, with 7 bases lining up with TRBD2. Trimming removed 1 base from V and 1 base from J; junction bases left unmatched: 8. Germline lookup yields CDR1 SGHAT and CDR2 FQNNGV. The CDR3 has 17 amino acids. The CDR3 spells CASSLGVAAGGTDTQYF. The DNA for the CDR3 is TGTGCCAGCAGCTTAGGAGTTGCGGCGGGGGGCACAGATACGCAGTATTTT.

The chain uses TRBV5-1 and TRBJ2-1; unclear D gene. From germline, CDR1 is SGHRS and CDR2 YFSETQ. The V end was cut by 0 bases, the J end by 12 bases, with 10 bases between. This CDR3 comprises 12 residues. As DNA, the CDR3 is TGCGCCAGCAGCTTGGAGGCCCCCTCGCAGTTCTTC. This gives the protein CASSLEAPSQFF.

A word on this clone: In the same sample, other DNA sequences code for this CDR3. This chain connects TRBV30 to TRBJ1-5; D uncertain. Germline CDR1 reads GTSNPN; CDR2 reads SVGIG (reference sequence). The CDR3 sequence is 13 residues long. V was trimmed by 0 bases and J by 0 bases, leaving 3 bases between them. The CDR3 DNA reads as TGTGCCTGGAGTGTAAGTAGCAATCAGCCCCAGCATTTT. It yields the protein CAWSVSSNQPQHF.

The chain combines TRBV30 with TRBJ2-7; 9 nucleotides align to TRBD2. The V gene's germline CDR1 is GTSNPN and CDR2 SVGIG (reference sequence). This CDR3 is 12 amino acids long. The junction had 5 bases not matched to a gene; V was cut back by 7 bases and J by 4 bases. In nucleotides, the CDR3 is TGTGCCTTGCGGGAGGGCCCTTACGAGCAGTACTTC. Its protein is CALREGPYEQYF.

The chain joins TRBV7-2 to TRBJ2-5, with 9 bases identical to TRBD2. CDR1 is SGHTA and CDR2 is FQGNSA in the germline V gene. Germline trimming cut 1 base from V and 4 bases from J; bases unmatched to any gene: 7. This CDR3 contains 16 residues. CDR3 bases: TGTGCCAGCAGCTTAGGGGGAGCGGGAGGTGGAGAGACCCAGTACTTC. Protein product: CASSLGGAGGGETQYF.

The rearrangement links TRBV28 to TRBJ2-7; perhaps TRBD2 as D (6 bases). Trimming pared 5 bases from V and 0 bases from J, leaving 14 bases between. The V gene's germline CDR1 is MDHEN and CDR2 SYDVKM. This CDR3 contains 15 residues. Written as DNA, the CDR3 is TGTGCCAGCAGTCCGGGGAGGCCCAGCTCCTACGAGCAGTACTTC. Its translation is CASSPGRPSSYEQYF.

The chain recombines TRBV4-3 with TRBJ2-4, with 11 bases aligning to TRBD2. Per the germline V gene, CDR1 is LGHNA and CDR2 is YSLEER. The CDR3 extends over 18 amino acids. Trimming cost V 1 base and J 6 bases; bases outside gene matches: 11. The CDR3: CASSQGTLAGGNLNIQYF. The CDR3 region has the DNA TGCGCCAGCAGCCAAGGAACATTAGCGGGAGGGAACTTAAACATTCAGTACTTC.

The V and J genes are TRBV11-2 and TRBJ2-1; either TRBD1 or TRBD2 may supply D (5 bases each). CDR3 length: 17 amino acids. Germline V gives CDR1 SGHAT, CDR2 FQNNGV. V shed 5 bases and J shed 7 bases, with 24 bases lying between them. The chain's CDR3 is CASSPRLPGAPGNEQFF. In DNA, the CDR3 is TGTGCCAGCAGCCCCCGACTCCCCGGGGCCCCAGGGAATGAGCAGTTCTTC. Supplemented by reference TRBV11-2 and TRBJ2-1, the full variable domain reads EAGVAQSPRYKIIEKRQSVAFWCNPISGHATLYWYQQILGQGPKLLIQFQNNGVVDDSQLPKDRFSAERLKGVDSTLKIQPAKLEDSAVYLCASSPRLPGAPGNEQFFGPGTRLTVL.

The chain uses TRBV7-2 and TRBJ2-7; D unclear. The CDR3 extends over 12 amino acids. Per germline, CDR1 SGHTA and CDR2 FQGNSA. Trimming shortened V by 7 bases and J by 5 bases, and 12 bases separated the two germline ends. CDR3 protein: CASNSVGHEQYF. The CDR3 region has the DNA TGTGCCAGCAATTCCGTAGGGCACGAGCAGTACTTC.

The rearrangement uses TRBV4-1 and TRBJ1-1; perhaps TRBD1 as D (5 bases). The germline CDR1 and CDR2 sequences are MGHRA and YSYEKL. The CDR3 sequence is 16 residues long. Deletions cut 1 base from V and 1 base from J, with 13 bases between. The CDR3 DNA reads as TGCGCCAGCAGCCAAGCTGCGGGGCACGCGAACACTGAAGCTTTCTTT. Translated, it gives CASSQAAGHANTEAFF.

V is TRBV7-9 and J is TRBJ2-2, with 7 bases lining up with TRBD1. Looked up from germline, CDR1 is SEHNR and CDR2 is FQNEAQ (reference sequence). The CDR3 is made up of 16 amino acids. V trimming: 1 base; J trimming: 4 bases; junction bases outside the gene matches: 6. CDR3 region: CASSLEGTVPTGELFF. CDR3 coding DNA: TGTGCCAGCAGCTTAGAGGGGACAGTCCCCACCGGGGAGCTGTTTTTT.

In DNA form, the CDR3 reads TGTGCCAGCAGTGAAGGGGAGGGACAGGGGATAGATACGCAGTATTTT. It encodes CASSEGEGQGIDTQYF. V usage is TRBV6-1 and J usage is TRBJ2-3; 10 positions match TRBD1. CDR3 length equals 16 residues. V gave up 1 base and J gave up 5 bases; unmatched junction bases: 6. From germline, CDR1 is MNHNS and CDR2 SASEGT.

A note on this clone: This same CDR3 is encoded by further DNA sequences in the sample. DNA for the CDR3: TGTGCCAGTAGCACGACAGTGAACACTGAAGCTTTCTTT. The encoded protein is CASSTTVNTEAFF. V and J are TRBV19 and TRBJ1-1; D is perhaps TRBD1 (5 bases). V dropped 6 bases and J dropped 0 bases, with 8 bases sitting between them. The CDR3 spans 13 residues. Germline V CDR1 and CDR2: LNHDA, SQIVND (reference sequence).

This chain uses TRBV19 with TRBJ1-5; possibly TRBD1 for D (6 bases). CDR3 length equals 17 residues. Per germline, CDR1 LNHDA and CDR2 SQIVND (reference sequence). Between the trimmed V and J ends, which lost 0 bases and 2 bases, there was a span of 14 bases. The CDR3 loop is CASSIDLPGGGNQPQHF. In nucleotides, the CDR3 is TGTGCCAGTAGTATAGATCTCCCGGGGGGCGGCAATCAGCCCCAGCATTTT.

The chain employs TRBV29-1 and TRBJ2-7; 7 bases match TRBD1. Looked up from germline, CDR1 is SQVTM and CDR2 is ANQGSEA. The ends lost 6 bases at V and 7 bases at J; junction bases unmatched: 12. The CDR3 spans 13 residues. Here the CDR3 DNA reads TGCAGCGTCGGCCTTACAGGGGTGGGAGAGCAGTACTTC. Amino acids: CSVGLTGVGEQYF.